The 4 T cell receptor beta chains given below trace back to one sample, sequenced in a study of shared T cell receptors in the human thymus. Profiled with immunoSEQ multiplex PCR; TCRdb holds only in-frame clones, not every one. The sample includes more than 550,000 clones, approximately 85% of them seen just once. The sample was also linked to a second study, of human thymus T cells.

The sample was thymocytes. The receptors stem from a girl in the first two years of life with a congenital heart defect.

The rearrangement uses TRBV5-1 and TRBJ2-5; D might be TRBD2 (5 bases). Per the germline V gene, CDR1 is SGHRS and CDR2 is YFSETQ. The CDR3 contains 17 residues. Trimming stripped 2 bases from V and 5 bases from J, with 22 bases between. In DNA, the CDR3 is TGCGCCAGCAGCTTTAACCCGGACCGATATCCGGGGGAGACCCAGTACTTC. Translation gives CASSFNPDRYPGETQYF. The full variable domain, its missing parts supplied by reference TRBV5-1 and TRBJ2-5, is KAGVTQTPRYLIKTRGQQVTLSCSPISGHRSVSWYQQTPGQGLQFLFEYFSETQRNKGNFPGRFSGRQFSNSRSEMNVSTLELGDSALYLCASSFNPDRYPGETQYFGPGTRLLVL.

This clone has more than one count but fewer than ten. The chain couples TRBV20-1 to TRBJ1-1; D remains ambiguous. Trimming stripped 1 base from V and 3 bases from J, with 3 bases between. Looked up from germline, CDR1 is DFQATT and CDR2 is SNEGSKA (reference sequence). The CDR3 spans 11 residues. CDR3: CSARAYTEAFF. The CDR3 bases are TGCAGTGCTAGAGCCTACACTGAAGCTTTCTTT.

The V call is TRBV6-1, the J call TRBJ1-4; D gene uncertain. CDR3 size: 14 residues. V was pared by 4 bases and J by 5 bases, with 11 bases between. From germline, CDR1 is MNHNS and CDR2 SASEGT. The CDR3 sequence is CASSGGGINEKLFF. The CDR3 DNA reads as TGTGCCAGCAGTGGGGGAGGGATCAATGAAAAACTGTTTTTT.

The chain combines TRBV28 with TRBJ1-2; no reliable D call. The CDR3 runs to 14 residues. Germline V gene data show CDR1 as MDHEN and CDR2 as SYDVKM. V lost 6 bases to trimming and J lost 6 bases, with 17 bases between them. In DNA form, the CDR3 reads TGTGCCAGCAGGACGGGGAGAGGTTGGGATGGCTACACCTTC. Translation gives CASRTGRGWDGYTF.